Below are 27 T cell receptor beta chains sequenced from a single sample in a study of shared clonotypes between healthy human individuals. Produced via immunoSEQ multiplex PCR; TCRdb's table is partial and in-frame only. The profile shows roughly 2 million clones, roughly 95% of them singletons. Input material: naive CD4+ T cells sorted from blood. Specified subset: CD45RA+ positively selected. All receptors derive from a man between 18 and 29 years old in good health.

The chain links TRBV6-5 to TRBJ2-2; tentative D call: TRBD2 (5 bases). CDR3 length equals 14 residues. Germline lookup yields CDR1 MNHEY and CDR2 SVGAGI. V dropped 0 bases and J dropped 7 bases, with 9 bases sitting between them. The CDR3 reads CASSYSKEVGELFF. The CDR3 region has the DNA TGTGCCAGCAGTTACTCGAAGGAGGTCGGGGAGCTGTTTTTT.

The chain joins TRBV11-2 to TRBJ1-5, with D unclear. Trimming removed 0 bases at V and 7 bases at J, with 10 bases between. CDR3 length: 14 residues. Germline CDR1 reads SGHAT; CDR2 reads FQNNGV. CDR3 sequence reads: CASSLDRTGQPQHF. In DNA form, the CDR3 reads TGTGCCAGCAGCTTAGACCGGACGGGGCAGCCCCAGCATTTT.

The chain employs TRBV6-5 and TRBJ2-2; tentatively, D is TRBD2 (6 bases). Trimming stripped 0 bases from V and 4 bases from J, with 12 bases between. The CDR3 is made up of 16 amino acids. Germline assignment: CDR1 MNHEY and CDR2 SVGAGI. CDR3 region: CASSYSGGIGTGELFF. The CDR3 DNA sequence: TGTGCCAGCAGTTACTCGGGGGGTATCGGCACCGGGGAGCTGTTTTTT.

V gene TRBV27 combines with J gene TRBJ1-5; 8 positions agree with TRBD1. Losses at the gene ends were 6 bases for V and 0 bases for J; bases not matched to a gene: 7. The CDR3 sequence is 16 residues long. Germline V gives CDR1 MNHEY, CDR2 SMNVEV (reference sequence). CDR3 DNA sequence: TGTGCCAGCAGGCCGGGGACAGGCTATAGCAATCAGCCCCAGCATTTT. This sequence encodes CASRPGTGYSNQPQHF.

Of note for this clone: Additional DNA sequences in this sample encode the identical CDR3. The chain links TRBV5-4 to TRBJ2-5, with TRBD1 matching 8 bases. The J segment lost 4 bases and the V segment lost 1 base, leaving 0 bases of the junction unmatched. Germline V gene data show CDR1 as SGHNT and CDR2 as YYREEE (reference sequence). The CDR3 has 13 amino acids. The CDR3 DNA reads TGTGCCAGCAGCTTGACAGGGGGAGAGACCCAGTACTTC. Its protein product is CASSLTGGETQYF.

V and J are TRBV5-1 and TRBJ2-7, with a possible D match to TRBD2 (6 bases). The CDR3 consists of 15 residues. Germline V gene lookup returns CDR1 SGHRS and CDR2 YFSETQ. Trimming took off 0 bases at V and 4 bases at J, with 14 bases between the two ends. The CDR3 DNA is TGCGCCAGCAGCTTGGCCGGGTCGGGGGAATACGAGCAGTACTTC. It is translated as CASSLAGSGEYEQYF.

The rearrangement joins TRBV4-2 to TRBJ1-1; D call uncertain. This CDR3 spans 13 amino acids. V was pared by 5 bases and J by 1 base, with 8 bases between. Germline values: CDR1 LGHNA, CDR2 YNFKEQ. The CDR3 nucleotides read TGTGCCAGCAGCATACCAGGGAACACTGAAGCTTTCTTT. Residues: CASSIPGNTEAFF.

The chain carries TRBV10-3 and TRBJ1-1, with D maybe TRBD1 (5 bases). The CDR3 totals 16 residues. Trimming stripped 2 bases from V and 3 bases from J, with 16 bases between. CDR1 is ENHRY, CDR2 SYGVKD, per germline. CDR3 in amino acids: CAISEDGGPWDTEAFF. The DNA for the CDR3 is TGTGCCATCAGTGAGGACGGGGGACCTTGGGACACTGAAGCTTTCTTT.

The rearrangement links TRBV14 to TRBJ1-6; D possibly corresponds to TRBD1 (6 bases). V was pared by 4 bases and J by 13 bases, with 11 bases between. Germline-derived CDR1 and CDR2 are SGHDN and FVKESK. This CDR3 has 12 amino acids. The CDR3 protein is CASSPRGLPLHF. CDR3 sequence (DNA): TGTGCCAGCAGCCCCCGGGGGCTTCCCCTCCACTTT.

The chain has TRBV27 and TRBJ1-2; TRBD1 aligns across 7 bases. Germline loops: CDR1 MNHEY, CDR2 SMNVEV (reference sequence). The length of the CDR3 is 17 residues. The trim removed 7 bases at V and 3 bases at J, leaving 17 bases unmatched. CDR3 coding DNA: TGTGCCAGCACCAAAGGTGTGGGGCAGGGGGGAGACTATGGCTACACCTTC. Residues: CASTKGVGQGGDYGYTF.

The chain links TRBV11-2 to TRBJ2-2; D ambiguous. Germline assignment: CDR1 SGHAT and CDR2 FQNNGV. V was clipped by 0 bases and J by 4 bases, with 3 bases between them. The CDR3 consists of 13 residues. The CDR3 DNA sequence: TGTGCCAGCAGCTTAGACTTCACCGGGGAGCTGTTTTTT. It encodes CASSLDFTGELFF.

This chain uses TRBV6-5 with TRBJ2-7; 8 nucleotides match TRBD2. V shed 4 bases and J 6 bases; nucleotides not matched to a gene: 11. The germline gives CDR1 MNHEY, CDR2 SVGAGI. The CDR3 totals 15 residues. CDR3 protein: CASSSLWTSPREQYF. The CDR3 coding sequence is TGTGCCAGCAGTTCGCTCTGGACTAGCCCGCGCGAGCAGTACTTC.

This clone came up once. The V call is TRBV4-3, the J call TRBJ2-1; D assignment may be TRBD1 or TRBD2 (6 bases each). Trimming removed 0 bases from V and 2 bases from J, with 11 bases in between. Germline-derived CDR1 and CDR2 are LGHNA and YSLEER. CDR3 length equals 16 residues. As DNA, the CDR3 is TGCGCCAGCAGCCAAGAATTGCGGGACACCTACAATGAGCAGTTCTTC. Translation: CASSQELRDTYNEQFF.

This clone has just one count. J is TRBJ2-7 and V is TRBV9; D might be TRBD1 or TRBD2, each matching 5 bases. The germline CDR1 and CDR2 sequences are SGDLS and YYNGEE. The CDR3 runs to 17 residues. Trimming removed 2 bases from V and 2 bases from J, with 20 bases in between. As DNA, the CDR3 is TGTGCCAGCAGCGTTCTCTCCGGGACGGAAAAGACCTACGAGCAGTACTTC. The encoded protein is CASSVLSGTEKTYEQYF.

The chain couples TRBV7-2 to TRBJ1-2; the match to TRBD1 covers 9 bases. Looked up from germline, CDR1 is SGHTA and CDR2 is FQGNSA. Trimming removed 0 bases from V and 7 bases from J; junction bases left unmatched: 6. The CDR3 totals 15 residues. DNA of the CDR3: TGTGCCAGCAGCTTAGCGGGACAGGGCGTTTCTGGCTACACCTTC. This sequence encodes CASSLAGQGVSGYTF. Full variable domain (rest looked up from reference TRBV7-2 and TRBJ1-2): GAGVSQSPSNKVTEKGKDVELRCDPISGHTALYWYRQSLGQGLEFLIYFQGNSAPDKSGLPSDRFSAERTGGSVSTLTIQRTQQEDSAVYLCASSLAGQGVSGYTFGSGTRLTVV.

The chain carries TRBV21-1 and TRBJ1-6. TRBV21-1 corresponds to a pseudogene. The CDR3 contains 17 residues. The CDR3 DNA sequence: TGTGCCAGCAGCAAAGGACCCAAAGGGTTGATGAGTTCACCCCTCCACTTT. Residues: CASSKGPKGLMSSPLHF.

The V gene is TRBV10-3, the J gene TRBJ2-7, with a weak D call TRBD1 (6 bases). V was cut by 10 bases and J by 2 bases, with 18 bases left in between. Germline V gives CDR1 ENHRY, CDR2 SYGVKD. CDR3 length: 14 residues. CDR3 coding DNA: TGTGCCACCAGCAGGTTTGGACAGACCTACGAGCAGTACTTC. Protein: CATSRFGQTYEQYF.

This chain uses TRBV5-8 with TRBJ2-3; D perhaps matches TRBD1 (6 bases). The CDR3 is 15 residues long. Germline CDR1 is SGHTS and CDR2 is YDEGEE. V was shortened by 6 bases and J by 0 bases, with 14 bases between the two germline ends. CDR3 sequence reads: CASTVRDTSTDTQYF. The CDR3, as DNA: TGTGCCAGCACAGTCCGGGACACCAGCACAGATACGCAGTATTTT.

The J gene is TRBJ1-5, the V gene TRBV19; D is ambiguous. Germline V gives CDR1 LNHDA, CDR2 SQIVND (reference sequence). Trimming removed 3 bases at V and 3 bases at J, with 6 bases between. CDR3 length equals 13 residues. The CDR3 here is CASSMANNQPQHF. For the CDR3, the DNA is TGTGCCAGTAGTATGGCCAACAATCAGCCCCAGCATTTT.

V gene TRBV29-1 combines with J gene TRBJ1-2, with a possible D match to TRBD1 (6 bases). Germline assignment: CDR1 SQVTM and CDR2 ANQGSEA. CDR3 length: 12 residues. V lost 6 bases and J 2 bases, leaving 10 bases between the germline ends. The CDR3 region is CSVADRNYGYTF. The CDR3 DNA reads TGCAGCGTAGCGGACAGAAACTATGGCTACACCTTC. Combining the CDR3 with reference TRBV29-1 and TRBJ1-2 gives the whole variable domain SAVISQKPSRDICQRGTSLTIQCQVDSQVTMMFWYRQQPGQSLTLIATANQGSEATYESGFVIDKFPISRPNLTFSTLTVSNMSPEDSSIYLCSVADRNYGYTFGSGTRLTVV.

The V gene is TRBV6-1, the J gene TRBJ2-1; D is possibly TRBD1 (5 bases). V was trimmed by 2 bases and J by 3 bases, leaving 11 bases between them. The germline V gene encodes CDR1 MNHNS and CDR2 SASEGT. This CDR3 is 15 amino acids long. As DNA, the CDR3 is TGTGCCAGCAGTGAAAGTACAGGACACTACAATGAGCAGTTCTTC. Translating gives CASSESTGHYNEQFF.

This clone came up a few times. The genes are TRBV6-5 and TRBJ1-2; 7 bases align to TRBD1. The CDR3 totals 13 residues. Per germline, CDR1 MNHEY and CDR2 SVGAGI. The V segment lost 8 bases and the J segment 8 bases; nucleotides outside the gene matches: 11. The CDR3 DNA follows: TGTGCCAGCCGGCCGGGACAGTTGGTAGGCTACACCTTC. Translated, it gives CASRPGQLVGYTF.

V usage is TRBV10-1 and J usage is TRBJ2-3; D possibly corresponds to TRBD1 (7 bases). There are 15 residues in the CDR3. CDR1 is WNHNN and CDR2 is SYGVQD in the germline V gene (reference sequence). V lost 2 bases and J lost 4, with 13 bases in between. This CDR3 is CASSEVGGGSDTQYF. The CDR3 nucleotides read TGCGCCAGCAGTGAGGTCGGAGGGGGCTCAGATACGCAGTATTTT.

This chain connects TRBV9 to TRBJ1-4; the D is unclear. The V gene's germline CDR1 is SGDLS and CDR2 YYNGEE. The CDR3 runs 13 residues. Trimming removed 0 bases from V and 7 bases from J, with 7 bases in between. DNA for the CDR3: TGTGCCAGCAGCGTAGAGAAAGGTGAAAAACTGTTTTTT. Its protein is CASSVEKGEKLFF.

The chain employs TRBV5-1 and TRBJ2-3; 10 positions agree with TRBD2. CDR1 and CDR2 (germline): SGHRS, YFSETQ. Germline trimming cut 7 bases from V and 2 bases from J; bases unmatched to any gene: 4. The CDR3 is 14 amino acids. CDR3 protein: CASVAGGFTDTQYF. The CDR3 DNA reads TGCGCCAGCGTAGCGGGAGGCTTCACAGATACGCAGTATTTT.

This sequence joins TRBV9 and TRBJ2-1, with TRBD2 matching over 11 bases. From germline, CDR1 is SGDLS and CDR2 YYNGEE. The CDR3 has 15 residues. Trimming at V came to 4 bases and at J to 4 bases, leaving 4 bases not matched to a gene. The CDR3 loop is CASSPLAGEYNEQFF. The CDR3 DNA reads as TGTGCCAGCAGCCCACTAGCGGGGGAGTACAATGAGCAGTTCTTC.

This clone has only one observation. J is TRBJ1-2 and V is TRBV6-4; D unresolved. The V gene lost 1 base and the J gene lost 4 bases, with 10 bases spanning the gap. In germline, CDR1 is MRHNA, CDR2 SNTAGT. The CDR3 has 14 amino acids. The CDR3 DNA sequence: TGTGCCAGCAGTGACTTCTACAGAGCCTATGGCTACACCTTC. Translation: CASSDFYRAYGYTF.